These 10 T cell receptor beta chains were all obtained from the same sample, sequenced in a study of cytomegalovirus exposure and HLA in healthy donors (dated by TCRdb to about 2017). The protocol used for the library was the immunoSEQ multiplex PCR assay. A mixture of 60 forward primers for TCR Vbeta segments and 13 reverse primers for TCR Jbeta segments was used in the multiplex PCR. Sourced from immuneACCESS, this table was stored by TCRdb with only in-frame sequences that have V and J called. A share of the clones is absent; for the studies checked, an unresolved V gene accounts for under half, and the remainder has no known explanation. Across this sample there are 95,000 to 110,000 clones, with approximately 66% seen only once. Together, the top ten hold more than 3% of the sample. The sample consisted of PBMCs. The receptor set was obtained from a woman aged 50 to 65 in good health and CMV-seronegative.

This clone was recorded a few times. The sample carries other DNA sequences with the same CDR3. This chain joins TRBV7-2 and TRBJ2-3, with D perhaps matching TRBD2 (6 bases). Germline V gene sequence: CDR1 SGHTA, CDR2 FQGNSA. The CDR3 length is 16 residues. Between the trimmed V and J ends, which lost 0 bases and 0 bases, there was a span of 10 bases. CDR3 loop: CASSLAQRGSTDTQYF. Here the CDR3 DNA reads TGTGCCAGCAGCTTAGCGCAACGGGGGAGCACAGATACGCAGTATTTT.

This clone occurred a few times. The rearrangement uses TRBV7-2 and TRBJ1-4; TRBD1 matches at 8 bases. The length of the CDR3 is 15 residues. The V gene's germline CDR1 is SGHTA and CDR2 FQGNSA. The trim removed 1 base at V and 5 bases at J, leaving 3 bases unmatched. Here the CDR3 reads CASSLVDRENEKLFF. The CDR3 nucleotides are TGTGCCAGCAGCTTAGTGGACAGGGAAAATGAAAAACTGTTTTTT.

The V and J genes are TRBV28 and TRBJ2-7; 10 positions agree with TRBD1. CDR3 size: 14 residues. CDR1 is MDHEN and CDR2 is SYDVKM in the germline V gene. The V segment lost 6 bases and the J segment 5 bases; nucleotides outside the gene matches: 7. CDR3 protein: CASRVDRGLNEQYF. In DNA form, the CDR3 reads TGTGCCAGCAGGGTTGACAGGGGGCTCAACGAGCAGTACTTC.

The chain couples TRBV11-2 to TRBJ1-1; D gene uncertain. CDR3 size: 16 residues. Per the germline V gene, CDR1 is SGHAT and CDR2 is FQNNGV. Trimming stripped 1 base from V and 3 bases from J, with 15 bases between. The CDR3, as DNA: TGTGCCAGCAGCTTAGGGAGGTTTCACGGTGACACTGAAGCTTTCTTT. Its protein is CASSLGRFHGDTEAFF.

This chain uses TRBV6-5 with TRBJ1-2; D unresolved. The CDR3 has 14 residues. Germline lookup yields CDR1 MNHEY and CDR2 SVGAGI. Trimming took 0 bases from V and 7 from J, leaving 12 bases between them. This chain's CDR3 is CASSYSRHIGGYTF. The CDR3 DNA sequence: TGTGCCAGCAGTTACTCTCGACACATCGGTGGCTACACCTTC.

CDR3 sequence (DNA): TGCGCCAGCAGCCAAGACGGGAGTCCGGGGTGGGGGGAGCAGTTCTTC. It encodes CASSQDGSPGWGEQFF. The chain carries TRBV4-3 and TRBJ2-1; the D gene is possibly TRBD2 (6 bases). The ends were cut back, 0 bases at V and 10 bases at J, with 19 bases in the middle. The CDR3 is 16 amino acids. CDR1 and CDR2 (germline): LGHNA, YSLEER.

The CDR3 sequence: CASSTLGHQEQFF. CDR3 sequence (DNA): TGCGCCAGCAGCACTTTGGGGCACCAAGAGCAGTTCTTC. The J gene is TRBJ2-1, the V gene TRBV5-1; D might be TRBD1 (5 bases). Trimming cost V 4 bases and J 10 bases, with 15 bases left between them. This CDR3 has 13 amino acids. Germline V CDR1 and CDR2: SGHRS, YFSETQ.

This chain links TRBV28 with TRBJ2-7; D perhaps matches TRBD1 (5 bases). This CDR3 is built from 14 residues. CDR1 is MDHEN, CDR2 SYDVKM, per germline. Trimming took off 7 bases at V and 2 bases at J, with 15 bases between the two ends. CDR3 nucleotides: TGTGCCAGCACCATCGACAGAACCCCCTACGAGCAGTACTTC. Its translation is CASTIDRTPYEQYF.

This clone appeared a single time. V and J are TRBV6-1 and TRBJ1-2; D unclear. Deletions cut 7 bases from V and 5 bases from J, with 20 bases between. The germline V gene encodes CDR1 MNHNS and CDR2 SASEGT. This CDR3 contains 15 residues. The CDR3 DNA follows: TGTGCCAGCACCGAAGACTTAACCTCTGGTTATGGCTACACCTTC. This translates into CASTEDLTSGYGYTF.

J is TRBJ2-2 and V is TRBV6-1; 8 bases match TRBD2. This CDR3 has 15 residues. V gave up 6 bases and J gave up 5 bases; unmatched junction bases: 8. CDR1 and CDR2 (germline): MNHNS, SASEGT. CDR3 amino acids: CASSPTSVVTGELFF. CDR3 nucleotides: TGTGCCAGCAGCCCGACTAGCGTAGTAACCGGGGAGCTGTTTTTT.